This T cell receptor (beta chain) stems from a study of T cells after yellow fever vaccination. Study results and caveats: Some clonotypes were seen in both the CD4 and the CD8 compartments. These made up a small share and likely arose from convergent recombination. Among primary-vaccination clones, most reappeared after the booster, at 96% for CD4 and around 90% for CD8.

TCRdb passed the 5' RACE reads through MiXCR, listing each CDR3 protein once. The sample lists tens of thousands of distinct CDR3 sequences; 7.4% were seen once. This clonotype was found many times. Its antigen is undetermined. This CDR3 region has 13 residues. CDR1 SEHNR and CDR2 FQNEAQ come from the germline V gene (reference sequence). V shed 6 bases and J 11 bases; nucleotides not matched to a gene: 11. The V gene is TRBV7-9, the J gene TRBJ1-1, with 8 positions matching TRBD1. This TCR came from a man aged 25 to 40 who received the YFV17D yellow fever vaccine. The sample here was CD8+ T cells sorted from PBMCs, taken 15 days after the yellow fever booster vaccination. Here the CDR3 DNA reads TGTGCCAGCAGAAGCGAGCTAGGACAGGGCGCTTTCTTT. Encoded protein: CASRSELGQGAFF.